Presented here are 23 T cell receptor beta chains from one specimen sequenced in a study of cytomegalovirus exposure and HLA in healthy donors. PCR amplification relied on 60 Vbeta primers (plus 13 Jbeta primers). The data were produced by immunoSEQ multiplex PCR, yet TCRdb's version contains in-frame clones alone and is incomplete. The sample lists about 33,000 clones, approximately 55% occurring once. The sample taken for sequencing was PBMCs. Source of these receptors: a middle-aged woman in good health and CMV-seropositive.

The rearrangement joins TRBV29-1 to TRBJ1-1; D possibly corresponds to TRBD1 (6 bases). This CDR3 has 15 residues. The germline V gene encodes CDR1 SQVTM and CDR2 ANQGSEA. V was clipped by 3 bases and J by 0 bases, with 14 bases between them. The chain's CDR3 is CSVDLDSLMNTEAFF. The CDR3 nucleotides read TGCAGCGTTGACTTGGACAGTCTCATGAACACTGAAGCTTTCTTT.

V is TRBV11-1 and J is TRBJ2-5; 9 bases agree with TRBD2. After removal of 5 bases from V and 4 bases from J, the junction contained 11 bases not matched to a gene. The CDR3 has 16 amino acids. Germline lookup yields CDR1 SGHAT and CDR2 FQDESV (reference sequence). The CDR3 region has the DNA TGTGCCAGCAGCGTAGGCCGCGGGGGGGCAGTAGAGACCCAGTACTTC. It specifies CASSVGRGGAVETQYF.

By share, this clone ranks as medium-sized. The rearrangement links TRBV5-1 to TRBJ2-1; TRBD2 agrees at 7 bases. Losses at the gene ends were 1 base for V and 8 bases for J; bases not matched to a gene: 9. The CDR3 spans 15 residues. The germline V gene encodes CDR1 SGHRS and CDR2 YFSETQ. The CDR3 sequence: CASSLSRGDIDEQFF. The CDR3 nucleotides are TGCGCCAGCAGCTTGAGTCGGGGGGATATTGATGAGCAGTTCTTC.

The V and J genes are TRBV7-6 and TRBJ2-3, with D uncertain. CDR3 length: 14 amino acids. CDR1 is SGHVS and CDR2 is FNYEAQ in the germline V gene. Trimming took 5 bases from V and 0 from J, leaving 9 bases between them. CDR3 DNA: TGTGCCAGCAGCCCTTTCTCTAGCACAGATACGCAGTATTTT. Its translation: CASSPFSSTDTQYF.

The V and J genes are TRBV5-8 and TRBJ2-7; the match to TRBD2 covers 8 bases. From germline, CDR1 is SGHTS and CDR2 YDEGEE. V was pared by 4 bases and J by 4 bases, with 4 bases of the junction left unmatched. The CDR3 spans 13 residues. In DNA, the CDR3 is TGTGCCAGCAGCCGGGCGGGAGGTTACGAGCAGTACTTC. Translating it yields CASSRAGGYEQYF.

V gene TRBV5-1 combines with J gene TRBJ1-2; D may be TRBD1 (5 bases). Germline V gene data show CDR1 as SGHRS and CDR2 as YFSETQ. The CDR3 loop spans 15 amino acids. Trimming removed 4 bases from V and 5 bases from J, with 18 bases in between. The CDR3 bases are TGCGCCAGCAGCCCGGGACTCTCCGCCCCATATGGCTACACCTTC. As protein: CASSPGLSAPYGYTF.

This clone was seen only a few times. DNA of the CDR3: TGTGCCAGCAGCGTAGGGGGGGACTATGGCTACACCTTC. It is translated as CASSVGGDYGYTF. The V call is TRBV9, the J call TRBJ1-2; D might be TRBD1 (5 bases). The CDR3 has 13 amino acids. Trimming stripped 0 bases from V and 3 bases from J, with 6 bases between. Looked up from germline, CDR1 is SGDLS and CDR2 is YYNGEE.

The chain is built from TRBV5-1 and TRBJ1-5, with 8 bases identical to TRBD1. After removal of 4 bases from V and 2 bases from J, the junction contained 11 bases not matched to a gene. Germline V gene sequence: CDR1 SGHRS, CDR2 YFSETQ. This CDR3 contains 17 residues. CDR3: CASSPDPRGLGNQPQHF. The CDR3 coding sequence is TGCGCCAGCAGCCCCGACCCCAGGGGGCTTGGCAATCAGCCCCAGCATTTT. The whole variable domain, filled in from reference TRBV5-1 and TRBJ1-5, reads KAGVTQTPRYLIKTRGQQVTLSCSPISGHRSVSWYQQTPGQGLQFLFEYFSETQRNKGNFPGRFSGRQFSNSRSEMNVSTLELGDSALYLCASSPDPRGLGNQPQHFGDGTRLSIL.

This clone showed up just once. The genes are TRBV28 and TRBJ1-2, with a tentative D call TRBD1 (6 bases). This CDR3 spans 13 amino acids. Germline CDR1 reads MDHEN; CDR2 reads SYDVKM. The V end was cut by 5 bases, the J end by 2 bases, with 9 bases between. The DNA for the CDR3 is TGTGCCAGCAGTCGCGACAGGAACTATGGCTACACCTTC. It codes for CASSRDRNYGYTF.

In its sample, this clone was seen once. A read error may produce the germline difference seen at one junction end. The chain combines TRBV7-7 with TRBJ2-5; D may be TRBD1 (7 bases). From germline, CDR1 is SSHAT and CDR2 FNYEAQ (reference sequence). The CDR3 consists of 15 residues. The CDR3 sequence: CASSLGGGGKETQYF. The CDR3 nucleotides are TGTGCTAGCAGCTTAGGAGGGGGCGGAAAAGAGACCCAGTACTTC.

This chain connects TRBV19 to TRBJ1-2; TRBD1 agrees at 9 bases. The germline CDR1 and CDR2 sequences are LNHDA and SQIVND (reference sequence). The CDR3 length is 14 residues. J was trimmed by 7 bases and V by 5 bases; bases with no gene match: 8. The CDR3 region is CASSQDRDRVGYTF. CDR3 nucleotide sequence: TGTGCCAGTAGTCAGGACCGGGACAGGGTTGGCTACACCTTC.

This chain uses TRBV10-3 with TRBJ2-7, with unresolved D. Germline CDR1 is ENHRY and CDR2 is SYGVKD. This CDR3 comprises 14 residues. V dropped 2 bases and J dropped 10 bases, with 18 bases sitting between them. The CDR3, as DNA: TGTGCCATCAGTGAGAAACAGCTCCTACGATTTCAGTACTTC. This gives the protein CAISEKQLLRFQYF.

The gene calls are TRBV7-2 and TRBJ1-6; TRBD1 might be the D (5 bases). V lost 1 base and J 7 bases, leaving 14 bases between the germline ends. The CDR3 sequence is 16 residues long. The germline V gene encodes CDR1 SGHTA and CDR2 FQGNSA. The CDR3 sequence is CASSLESGITNSPLHF. Written as DNA, the CDR3 is TGTGCCAGCAGCTTAGAGTCAGGGATAACGAATTCACCCCTCCACTTT. Complete variable domain (other parts from reference TRBV7-2 and TRBJ1-6): GAGVSQSPSNKVTEKGKDVELRCDPISGHTALYWYRQSLGQGLEFLIYFQGNSAPDKSGLPSDRFSAERTGGSVSTLTIQRTQQEDSAVYLCASSLESGITNSPLHFGNGTRLTVT.

This clone was detected a few times. The gene calls are TRBV4-1 and TRBJ2-7; D may be TRBD1 (6 bases). There are 15 residues in the CDR3. Looked up from germline, CDR1 is MGHRA and CDR2 is YSYEKL. V was trimmed by 0 bases and J by 0 bases, leaving 9 bases between them. In DNA form, the CDR3 reads TGCGCCAGCAGCCAAGATCAGGGGACCTCCTACGAGCAGTACTTC. Protein: CASSQDQGTSYEQYF.

The chain is built from TRBV28 and TRBJ2-5, with a weak D call TRBD2 (5 bases). Trimming took off 8 bases at V and 3 bases at J, with 13 bases between the two ends. The CDR3 is made up of 13 amino acids. CDR1 and CDR2 from the germline V gene are MDHEN and SYDVKM. CDR3 sequence: CASDRAEKETQYF. The CDR3 region has the DNA TGTGCCAGCGATAGAGCGGAAAAAGAGACCCAGTACTTC. Variable domain in full (rest from reference TRBV28 and TRBJ2-5): DVKVTQSSRYLVKRTGEKVFLECVQDMDHENMFWYRQDPGLGLRLIYFSYDVKMKEKGDIPEGYSVSREKKERFSLILESASTNQTSMYLCASDRAEKETQYFGPGTRLLVL.

The genes are TRBV30 and TRBJ1-3, with D possibly matching TRBD1 (5 bases). V was cut by 3 bases and J by 5 bases, with 17 bases left in between. Germline CDR1 GTSNPN, CDR2 SVGIG (reference sequence). This CDR3 comprises 15 residues. The CDR3 nucleotides read TGTGCCTGGAGCCCGGGACTAACGGGCCGAAACACCATATATTTT. It codes for CAWSPGLTGRNTIYF.

The V gene is TRBV5-4, the J gene TRBJ2-7; no clear D gene. With 0 bases removed from V and 2 bases from J, the gap between germline ends came to 12 bases. Germline CDR1 reads SGHNT; CDR2 reads YYREEE (reference sequence). The CDR3 runs to 15 residues. CDR3 amino acids: CASSLGGQRTYEQYF. DNA of the CDR3: TGTGCCAGCAGCTTGGGAGGCCAGAGAACCTACGAGCAGTACTTC.

This clone was picked up a small number of times. The chain combines TRBV4-3 with TRBJ2-2; D might be TRBD1 (5 bases). The CDR3 is 15 amino acids. Germline CDR1 LGHNA, CDR2 YSLEER. The V gene lost 7 bases and the J gene lost 6 bases, with 18 bases spanning the gap. In nucleotides, the CDR3 is TGCGCCAGCACCCCAGGGAAGGTGGTCTCCGGGGAGCTGTTTTTT. As protein: CASTPGKVVSGELFF.

This clone was observed once. The J gene is TRBJ2-7, the V gene TRBV11-2; 8 nucleotides match TRBD2. The CDR3 covers 15 residues. Germline V gene data show CDR1 as SGHAT and CDR2 as FQNNGV. V trimming: 2 bases; J trimming: 2 bases; junction bases outside the gene matches: 5. The CDR3 loop is CASSLYSGGTYEQYF. The CDR3 nucleotides read TGTGCCAGCAGCTTATACAGCGGGGGAACCTACGAGCAGTACTTC.

The gene calls are TRBV25-1 and TRBJ2-4; a weak D match, TRBD2 (5 bases). V gave up 4 bases and J gave up 9 bases, with 7 bases separating them. Germline V gene sequence: CDR1 MGHDK, CDR2 SYGVNS. The CDR3 spans 11 residues. Written as DNA, the CDR3 is TGTGCCAGCAGTGCAGGAGGCATTCAGTACTTC. This translates into CASSAGGIQYF. The full variable domain, in which reference TRBV25-1 and TRBJ2-4 provide the parts outside the CDR3, is EADIYQTPRYLVIGTGKKITLECSQTMGHDKMYWYQQDPGMELHLIHYSYGVNSTEKGDLSSESTVSRIRTEHFPLTLESARPSHTSQYLCASSAGGIQYFGAGTRLSVL.

In this sample, this clone turned up a few times. The rearrangement uses TRBV5-6 and TRBJ1-5; D remains unclear. The CDR3 is made up of 14 amino acids. Germline V lookup: CDR1 SGHDT, CDR2 YYEEEE. The V end lost 1 base, the J end lost 1 base, and 6 bases lay between the germline ends. The CDR3 DNA reads as TGTGCCAGCAGCTTGTTCGGGAGCAATCAGCCCCAGCATTTT. The encoded protein is CASSLFGSNQPQHF.

The chain recombines TRBV11-2 with TRBJ1-1; D might be TRBD1 (6 bases). Germline CDR1 reads SGHAT; CDR2 reads FQNNGV. This CDR3 has 15 amino acids. Trimming removed 1 base at V and 3 bases at J, with 12 bases between. The chain's CDR3 is CASSLGQAGYTEAFF. The DNA for the CDR3 is TGTGCCAGCAGCTTAGGACAGGCCGGGTACACTGAAGCTTTCTTT.

J is TRBJ1-3 and V is TRBV6-6, with D possibly being TRBD1 (5 bases). Per germline, CDR1 MNHNY and CDR2 SVGAGI (reference sequence). V lost 6 bases to trimming and J lost 1 base, with 13 bases between them. The CDR3 has 15 amino acids. CDR3 region: CASSPPPGSGNTIYF. Here the CDR3 DNA reads TGTGCCAGCAGCCCCCCCCCAGGGTCTGGAAACACCATATATTTT.